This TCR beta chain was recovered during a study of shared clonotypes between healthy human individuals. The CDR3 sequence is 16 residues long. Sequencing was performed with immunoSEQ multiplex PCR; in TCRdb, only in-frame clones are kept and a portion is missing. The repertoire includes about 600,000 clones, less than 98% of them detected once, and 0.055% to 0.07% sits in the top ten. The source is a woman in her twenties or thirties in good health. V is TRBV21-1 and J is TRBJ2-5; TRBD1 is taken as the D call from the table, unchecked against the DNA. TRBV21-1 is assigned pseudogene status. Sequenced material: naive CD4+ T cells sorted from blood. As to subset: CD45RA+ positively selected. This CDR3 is CASSSPQDRLQETQYF. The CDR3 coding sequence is TGTGCCAGCAGCTCCCCCCAGGACAGGTTGCAAGAGACCCAGTACTTC.